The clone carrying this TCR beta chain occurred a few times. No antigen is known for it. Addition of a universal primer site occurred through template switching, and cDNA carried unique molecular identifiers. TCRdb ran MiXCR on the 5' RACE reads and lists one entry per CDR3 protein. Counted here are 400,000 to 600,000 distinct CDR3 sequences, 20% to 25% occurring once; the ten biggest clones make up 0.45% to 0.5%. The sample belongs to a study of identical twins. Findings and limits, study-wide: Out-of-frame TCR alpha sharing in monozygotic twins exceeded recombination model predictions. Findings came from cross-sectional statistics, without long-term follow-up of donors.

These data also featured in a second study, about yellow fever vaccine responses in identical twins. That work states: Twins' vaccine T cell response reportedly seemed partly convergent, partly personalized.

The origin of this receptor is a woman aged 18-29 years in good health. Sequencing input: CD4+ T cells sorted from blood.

For the CDR3, the DNA is TGTGCCAGTAGTATAGTGGGTTGGACTAGCGGGAGAGGTGAGCAGTTCTTC. This codes for CASSIVGWTSGRGEQFF. The V call is TRBV19, the J call TRBJ2-1; 13 nucleotides line up with TRBD2. V shed 1 base, J shed 9 bases, and the junction held 9 bases outside the gene matches. The CDR3 contains 17 residues. CDR1 is LNHDA and CDR2 is SQIVND in the germline V gene (reference sequence).